This T cell receptor (beta chain) came from a study of beta chain features in type 1 diabetes. Without exception, sorted populations had purity beyond 98%. Concerning this clone: Its antigen remains unknown.

General study findings and limits: Fewer junction insertions and more nucleotide deletions appeared in type 1 diabetes patients. TCRB CDR3 length was moderately but significantly reduced in all four CD4+ subsets of Type 1 diabetes patients.

V lost 5 bases and J 2 bases, leaving 13 bases between the germline ends. The CDR3 spans 15 residues. Germline V gene data show CDR1 as MNHEY and CDR2 as SVGAGI. Investigators reverse transcribed all isolated RNA, so they sequenced expressed TCRB transcripts. Profiling relied on immunoSEQ multiplex PCR, and the TCRdb table lists in-frame clones only, not all of them. The sample contains 430,000 or so clones, approximately 10% of which appear only once. V usage is TRBV6-5 and J usage is TRBJ1-3; weak D call: TRBD1 (5 bases). Sequencing was carried out using naive CD4+ T cells from blood. The TCR sequence derives from a woman aged 18-30 years in good health. The DNA of the CDR3 is TGTGCCAGCAGTAGCAGGGCACTCACTGGAAACACCATATATTTT. This encodes CASSSRALTGNTIYF.